These T cell receptor beta chains were read from a single sample in a study of T cell responses to AZD1222 COVID-19 vaccine. Clones were read by immunoSEQ multiplex PCR, and TCRdb kept only the in-frame ones, dropping some. This sample has 150,000 to 180,000 clones, with 90% found just once. Material: peripheral blood, obtained on day 0 of AZD1222 vaccination. These receptors were taken from an adult in good health. Both conserved end residues are part of each CDR3.

V	length	J	CDR3
TRBV2	12	TRBJ1-1	CASSTGGTEAFF
TRBV2	13	TRBJ2-7	CASRRTGSYEQYF
TRBV6-5	11	TRBJ1-2	CASRTDYGYTF
TRBV18	16	TRBJ2-7	CASSPRLTGASYEQYF
TRBV2	14	TRBJ1-1	CASSENPSGLEAFF
TRBV19	15	TRBJ1-2	CASRPLQGTNYGYTF
TRBV6-4	19	TRBJ2-1	CASSDSVWLAGITYNEQFF
TRBV30	13	TRBJ1-1	CAWSGHRGTEAFF
TRBV7-2	14	TRBJ2-1	CASSLNRVANEQFF
TRBV3-1/TRBV3-2	15	TRBJ2-2	CASSRGHSNTGELFF
TRBV15	13	TRBJ2-7	CATSRGQGGEQYF
TRBV5-1	15	TRBJ1-1	CASSLIGVKNTEAFF
TRBV2	14	TRBJ1-6	CASRLLLGDSPLHF
TRBV6-5	14	TRBJ1-1	CASSPPTGIAEAFF
TRBV7-6	16	TRBJ2-5	CASSPRVGGSGETQYF
TRBV27	16	TRBJ1-5	CASSSKTGPSTQPQHF
TRBV10-1	16	TRBJ2-5	CASKRGNGLYQETQYF
TRBV3-1/TRBV3-2	16	TRBJ2-4	CASSQGGNGAKNIQYF
TRBV7-9	14	TRBJ1-2	CASSRSGVRDGYTF
TRBV12-3/TRBV12-4	13	TRBJ1-2	CASSSTAFSGYTF
TRBV7-9	14	TRBJ1-2	CASSREQGIGGYTF
TRBV5-6	13	TRBJ1-1	CASSPELNTEAFF
TRBV7-9	12	TRBJ2-2	CASSLGQSPQIF
TRBV7-2	16	TRBJ2-2	CASSLQPAGNTGELFF
TRBV7-2	15	TRBJ1-2	CASSLARWTYYGYTF
TRBV10-3	14	TRBJ1-1	CAITQTGRNTEAFF
TRBV13	16	TRBJ1-3	CASSIRQIGAGNTIYF
TRBV11-3	11	TRBJ1-2	CASSAGYGYTF
TRBV6-5	14	TRBJ1-1	CASKRGQGATEAFF
TRBV7-9	10	TRBJ2-5	CASSSVTQYF
TRBV5-1	13	TRBJ2-1	CASRRQKDNEQFF
TRBV30	15	TRBJ2-3	CAWSVLAGGSDTQYF
TRBV7-6	14	TRBJ2-5	CASSSSGWAETQYF
TRBV3-1/TRBV3-2	13	TRBJ2-1	CASSPGTGSWRFF
TRBV18	18	TRBJ2-1	CASSPFGGPGGGYNEQFF
TRBV5-1	14	TRBJ1-2	CASSIGTGGPGYTF
TRBV5-4	12	TRBJ2-5	CASSFKEETQYF
TRBV4-1	16	TRBJ2-7	CASSQERASGRDEQYF
TRBV6-5	12	TRBJ1-2	CASSSDGYGYTF
TRBV4-1	16	TRBJ1-2	CASSQATGGDNYGYTF
TRBV27	15	TRBJ1-2	CASRRGSSFTSGYTF
TRBV19	12	TRBJ2-5	CASKSEWETQYF
TRBV5-8	14	TRBJ1-4	CASSLQGFNEKLFF